A single sample gave rise to the 30 T cell receptor beta chains below, sequenced in a study of blood T cell repertoires in COVID-19. The table came from immunoSEQ multiplex PCR; TCRdb's copy has only in-frame clones and leaves some out. Altogether 70,000 to 90,000 clones are present, roughly four fifths being singletons, with the ten largest covering approximately 1.2%. Input material: peripheral blood. All receptors derive from a woman of 80 years or more with acute or convalescent COVID-19.

The chain uses TRBV18 and TRBJ1-2; no reliable D call. Trimming took 0 bases from V and 1 from J, leaving 9 bases between them. CDR3 size: 15 residues. Per germline, CDR1 KGHSH and CDR2 LQKENI. CDR3 residues: CASSPPGDLNYGYTF. For the CDR3, the DNA is TGTGCCAGCTCACCACCGGGCGATCTTAACTATGGCTACACCTTC.

This clone was seen a few times. V usage is TRBV27 and J usage is TRBJ2-7; TRBD1 matches at 8 bases. J lost 5 bases, V lost 5 bases, and 5 bases had no gene match. Germline V gene sequence: CDR1 MNHEY, CDR2 SMNVEV (reference sequence). This CDR3 region has 13 residues. CDR3 protein: CASSIRTGNEQYF. The CDR3 bases are TGTGCCAGCAGTATAAGGACAGGGAACGAGCAGTACTTC.

The chain employs TRBV6-5 and TRBJ1-5; 10 nucleotides match TRBD1. Per germline, CDR1 MNHEY and CDR2 SVGAGI. The CDR3 contains 15 residues. The V gene end was trimmed by 5 bases and the J gene end by 4 bases; junction bases not matched to a gene: 5. The CDR3 sequence is CASSRTGGNNQPQHF. The DNA of the CDR3 is TGTGCCAGCAGTCGGACAGGGGGAAATAATCAGCCCCAGCATTTT.

The genes are TRBV7-9 and TRBJ1-6; TRBD1 matches 10 bases. Germline CDR1 reads SEHNR; CDR2 reads FQNEAQ (reference sequence). Trimming took 5 bases from V and 8 from J; bases not matched to a gene: 3. The CDR3 is 14 residues long. The CDR3 is CASSRTGGDSPLHF. CDR3 bases: TGTGCCAGCAGCCGGACAGGGGGGGATTCACCCCTCCACTTT.

The J gene is TRBJ1-2, the V gene TRBV10-3; D uncertain. Between the trimmed V and J ends, which lost 10 bases and 2 bases, there was a span of 11 bases. The CDR3 has 12 amino acids. Germline V gene lookup returns CDR1 ENHRY and CDR2 SYGVKD. The CDR3 nucleotides read TGTGCCACCCGGTGGGAGAACTATGGCTACACCTTC. This encodes CATRWENYGYTF.

The gene calls are TRBV28 and TRBJ1-1, with unresolved D. V was cut by 2 bases and J by 11 bases, with 15 bases left in between. The CDR3 totals 13 residues. Germline V gene sequence: CDR1 MDHEN, CDR2 SYDVKM. For the CDR3, the DNA is TGTGCCAGCAGTTTACATCAGTTGGGGAGGGCTTTCTTT. Translating it yields CASSLHQLGRAFF.

The gene calls are TRBV19 and TRBJ2-7, with 8 bases identical to TRBD2. CDR3 length: 18 residues. The V segment lost 4 bases and the J segment 7 bases; nucleotides outside the gene matches: 21. CDR1 and CDR2 (germline): LNHDA, SQIVND (reference sequence). The CDR3 sequence is CASSKGVAGAGVTREQYF. DNA of the CDR3: TGTGCCAGTAGTAAAGGGGTGGCGGGAGCGGGAGTGACTCGGGAGCAGTACTTC.

The chain is built from TRBV12-3 or TRBV12-4 and TRBJ1-5; perhaps TRBD1 as D (6 bases). The germline V and J ends were trimmed by 9 bases and 4 bases, with 13 bases remaining between them. CDR3 length equals 13 residues. The CDR3 loop is CASSMGANQPQHF. The CDR3 DNA is TGTGCCAGTTCGATGGGGGCGAATCAGCCCCAGCATTTT.

This chain joins TRBV3-1 (or the pseudogene TRBV3-2) and TRBJ2-5, with 9 positions matching TRBD1. In germline, CDR1 is LGHDT, CDR2 YNNKEL (reference sequence). V was pared by 4 bases and J by 5 bases, with 11 bases of the junction left unmatched. The CDR3 sequence is 16 residues long. The CDR3 nucleotides read TGTGCCAGCAGCCTCCTTACGACAGGGGGGAGGGAGACCCAGTACTTC. Amino acids: CASSLLTTGGRETQYF.

This sequence joins TRBV6-5 and TRBJ2-1; D unclear. The length of the CDR3 is 15 residues. The germline V and J ends were trimmed by 2 bases and 1 base, with 9 bases remaining between them. The V gene's germline CDR1 is MNHEY and CDR2 SVGAGI. CDR3 protein: CASSYGRGSYNEQFF. The CDR3 DNA is TGTGCCAGCAGTTACGGGCGTGGGTCCTACAATGAGCAGTTCTTC.

The rearrangement joins TRBV9 to TRBJ2-3; 12 bases fit TRBD2. Germline CDR1 is SGDLS and CDR2 is YYNGEE. The CDR3 runs to 16 residues. V lost 3 bases, J lost 3 bases, and 5 bases stayed unmatched. The CDR3 spells CASSALAGGPTDTQYF. Here the CDR3 DNA reads TGTGCCAGCAGCGCCCTAGCGGGAGGGCCTACAGATACGCAGTATTTT.

The CDR3 DNA follows: TGCGCCAGCAGGCTAGCGGGGGGACCCATGACGGGTGAGCAGTACTTC. Its translation: CASRLAGGPMTGEQYF. The chain couples TRBV10-2 to TRBJ2-7; 11 bases agree with TRBD2. The CDR3 is 16 residues long. After removal of 6 bases from V and 7 bases from J, the junction contained 14 bases not matched to a gene. Germline V gene sequence: CDR1 WSHSY, CDR2 SAAADI.

DNA of the CDR3: TGTGCCTCGGACAGGACAGGGACGAAAGAGACCCAGTACTTC. Its translation: CASDRTGTKETQYF. The chain combines TRBV24-1 with TRBJ2-5; 8 nucleotides align to TRBD1. CDR3 length equals 14 residues. Germline V CDR1 and CDR2: KGHDR, SFDVKD. With V trimmed by 12 bases and J by 3 bases, 11 bases remained unmatched.

V gene TRBV5-1 combines with J gene TRBJ2-7; D perhaps matches TRBD2 (5 bases). CDR1 and CDR2 (germline): SGHRS, YFSETQ. Deletions cut 1 base from V and 2 bases from J, with 10 bases between. There are 14 residues in the CDR3. CDR3 bases: TGCGCCAGCAGCTTGAGAGGGAACCCCTACGAGCAGTACTTC. It encodes CASSLRGNPYEQYF.

The chain carries TRBV11-3 and TRBJ2-7; 7 bases fit TRBD1. This CDR3 spans 12 amino acids. CDR1 is SGHNT and CDR2 is YENEEA in the germline V gene. Unmatched junction bases numbered 3, after V lost 4 bases and J lost 6 bases. CDR3 sequence reads: CASSSRQGEQYF. CDR3 DNA sequence: TGTGCCAGCAGCTCCCGACAGGGCGAGCAGTACTTC.

The rearrangement joins TRBV7-6 to TRBJ2-2; D is perhaps TRBD2 (5 bases). Trimming stripped 5 bases from V and 4 bases from J, with 17 bases between. Per the germline V gene, CDR1 is SGHVS and CDR2 is FNYEAQ. The CDR3 is 16 residues long. This CDR3 is CASSPPGEFGTGELFF. CDR3 DNA: TGTGCCAGCAGCCCCCCCGGGGAATTTGGCACCGGGGAGCTGTTTTTT.

As DNA, the CDR3 is TGTGCCAGCAGTGTCTCCCCGACAGGTCGGACCTACGAGCAGTACTTC. Translated: CASSVSPTGRTYEQYF. The V and J genes are TRBV2 and TRBJ2-7, with a weak D call TRBD1 (6 bases). This CDR3 spans 16 amino acids. V shed 4 bases and J shed 2 bases, with 18 bases lying between them. Germline V CDR1 and CDR2: SNHLY, FYNNEI.

This clone was seen once. V is TRBV5-5 and J is TRBJ1-2; the match to TRBD1 covers 7 bases. This CDR3 comprises 13 residues. CDR1 is SGHKS and CDR2 is YYEKEE in the germline V gene (reference sequence). The V gene end was trimmed by 5 bases and the J gene end by 7 bases; junction bases not matched to a gene: 8. The CDR3, as DNA: TGTGCCAGCAGGTCGACAGGGTTTGGTGGCTACACCTTC. It is translated as CASRSTGFGGYTF.

The J gene is TRBJ2-7, the V gene TRBV27, with 8 nucleotides matching TRBD1. The CDR3 contains 16 residues. The trim removed 0 bases at V and 0 bases at J, leaving 4 bases unmatched. Germline CDR1 MNHEY, CDR2 SMNVEV (reference sequence). CDR3 loop: CASSLSGQAFSYEQYF. In DNA form, the CDR3 reads TGTGCCAGCAGTTTATCGGGACAGGCTTTCTCCTACGAGCAGTACTTC.

This chain uses TRBV6-1 with TRBJ1-1; D is possibly TRBD1 (5 bases). CDR3 length equals 15 residues. CDR1 and CDR2 from the germline V gene are MNHNS and SASEGT. The ends were cut back, 3 bases at V and 3 bases at J, with 14 bases in the middle. CDR3 in amino acids: CASSDPAAGHTEAFF. CDR3 in DNA: TGTGCCAGCAGTGACCCTGCTGCAGGGCACACTGAAGCTTTCTTT.

The chain couples TRBV27 to TRBJ2-7, with TRBD2 matching 8 bases. Germline assignment: CDR1 MNHEY and CDR2 SMNVEV (reference sequence). This CDR3 has 15 amino acids. With V trimmed by 5 bases and J by 6 bases, 12 bases remained unmatched. The CDR3 sequence: CASSTTSGAASEQYF. The CDR3 region has the DNA TGTGCCAGCAGTACTACTAGCGGAGCTGCCTCCGAGCAGTACTTC.

The chain joins TRBV19 to TRBJ1-5, with D perhaps TRBD1 (5 bases). CDR1 LNHDA and CDR2 SQIVND come from the germline V gene (reference sequence). This CDR3 is built from 14 residues. The ends were cut back, 6 bases at V and 0 bases at J, with 9 bases in the middle. The CDR3 loop is CASRGGVSNQPQHF. The CDR3 DNA reads as TGTGCCAGTAGAGGAGGGGTTAGCAATCAGCCCCAGCATTTT. The full variable domain, completed using reference TRBV19 and TRBJ1-5, is DGGITQSPKYLFRKEGQNVTLSCEQNLNHDAMYWYRQDPGQGLRLIYYSQIVNDFQKGDIAEGYSVSREKKESFPLTVTSAQKNPTAFYLCASRGGVSNQPQHFGDGTRLSIL.

The chain recombines TRBV4-2 with TRBJ1-1; no clear D. Trimming shortened V by 0 bases and J by 7 bases, and 12 bases separated the two germline ends. Germline CDR1 LGHNA, CDR2 YNFKEQ. The CDR3 runs to 14 residues. The CDR3 here is CASSQETQSGEAFF. The CDR3 bases are TGTGCCAGCAGCCAAGAGACGCAGTCGGGTGAAGCTTTCTTT.

The genes are TRBV7-9 and TRBJ2-7, with a weak D call TRBD2 (6 bases). The V end was cut by 7 bases, the J end by 2 bases, with 12 bases between. Germline V CDR1 and CDR2: SEHNR, FQNEAQ (reference sequence). This CDR3 spans 13 amino acids. This CDR3 reads CASKDGLTYEQYF. For the CDR3, the DNA is TGTGCCAGCAAGGACGGACTAACCTACGAGCAGTACTTC. The full variable domain, completed using reference TRBV7-9 and TRBJ2-7, is DTGVSQNPRHKITKRGQNVTFRCDPISEHNRLYWYRQTLGQGPEFLTYFQNEAQLEKSRLLSDRFSAERPKGSFSTLEIQRTEQGDSAMYLCASKDGLTYEQYFGPGTRLTVT.

This clone was recorded only once. The chain combines TRBV11-2 with TRBJ2-1; a possible D gene is TRBD2 (5 bases). V was pared by 2 bases and J by 3 bases, with 20 bases between. Germline CDR1 is SGHAT and CDR2 is FQNNGV. CDR3 length: 18 amino acids. The CDR3 DNA reads as TGTGCCAGCAGCTTAATGGGTCGGGGTAGGAGCGGCTACAATGAGCAGTTCTTC. This sequence encodes CASSLMGRGRSGYNEQFF. Full variable domain (rest looked up from reference TRBV11-2 and TRBJ2-1): EAGVAQSPRYKIIEKRQSVAFWCNPISGHATLYWYQQILGQGPKLLIQFQNNGVVDDSQLPKDRFSAERLKGVDSTLKIQPAKLEDSAVYLCASSLMGRGRSGYNEQFFGPGTRLTVL.

The chain joins TRBV3-1 (or the pseudogene TRBV3-2) to TRBJ2-5; TRBD2 aligns across 11 bases. Germline V gene data show CDR1 as LGHDT and CDR2 as YNNKEL (reference sequence). Losses at the gene ends were 3 bases for V and 2 bases for J; bases not matched to a gene: 5. The CDR3 contains 16 residues. The CDR3 DNA reads as TGTGCCAGCAGCCAGGGCAGGACTAGCGGGCAAGAGACCCAGTACTTC. Protein sequence: CASSQGRTSGQETQYF.

The J gene is TRBJ1-6, the V gene TRBV27, with TRBD1 identical over 9 bases. V trimming: 5 bases; J trimming: 5 bases; junction bases outside the gene matches: 13. The CDR3 sequence is 18 residues long. Germline CDR1 MNHEY, CDR2 SMNVEV (reference sequence). This CDR3 is CASSRLLDRGGDNSPLHF. Written as DNA, the CDR3 is TGTGCCAGCAGTCGACTGCTTGACAGGGGGGGTGATAATTCACCCCTCCACTTT.

The rearrangement links TRBV11-3 to TRBJ2-7, with D perhaps TRBD2 (5 bases). V lost 4 bases and J lost 3, with 10 bases in between. Germline values: CDR1 SGHNT, CDR2 YENEEA. The CDR3 spans 13 residues. The CDR3 nucleotides read TGTGCCAGCAGCTCGGGGAGTATCTACGAGCAGTACTTC. Translation: CASSSGSIYEQYF.

The V gene is TRBV5-6, the J gene TRBJ1-6; D remains unclear. From germline, CDR1 is SGHDT and CDR2 YYEEEE. CDR3 length: 12 residues. In DNA, the CDR3 is TGTGCGGGGAGCTCCTATAATTCACCCCTCCACTTT. Protein: CAGSSYNSPLHF.

The V and J genes are TRBV5-5 and TRBJ1-6, with a tentative D call TRBD1 (5 bases). CDR1 is SGHKS, CDR2 YYEKEE, per germline (reference sequence). The V gene lost 0 bases and the J gene lost 0 bases, with 13 bases spanning the gap. The CDR3 loop spans 18 amino acids. Written as DNA, the CDR3 is TGTGCCAGCAGCTTGGTTGTCAGACAGAGCTCCTATAATTCACCCCTCCACTTT. Residues: CASSLVVRQSSYNSPLHF.